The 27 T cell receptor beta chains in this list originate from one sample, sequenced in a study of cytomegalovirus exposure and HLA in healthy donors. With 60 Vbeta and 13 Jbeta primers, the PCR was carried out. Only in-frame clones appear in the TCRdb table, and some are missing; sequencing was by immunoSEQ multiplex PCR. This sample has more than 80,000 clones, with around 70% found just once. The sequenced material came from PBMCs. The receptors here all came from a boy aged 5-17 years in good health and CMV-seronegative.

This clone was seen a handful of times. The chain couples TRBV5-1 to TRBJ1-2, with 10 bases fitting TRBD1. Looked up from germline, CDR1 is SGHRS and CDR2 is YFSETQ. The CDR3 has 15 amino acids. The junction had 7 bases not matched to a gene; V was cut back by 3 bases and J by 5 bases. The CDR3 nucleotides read TGCGCCAGCAGCTCCGTGACAGGGGGCGTATATGGCTACACCTTC. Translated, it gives CASSSVTGGVYGYTF.

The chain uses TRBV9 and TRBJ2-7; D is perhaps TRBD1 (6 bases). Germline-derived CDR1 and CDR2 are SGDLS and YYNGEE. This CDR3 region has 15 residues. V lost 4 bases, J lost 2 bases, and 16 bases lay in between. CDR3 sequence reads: CASSRSGTSPYEQYF. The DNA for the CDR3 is TGTGCCAGCAGCCGGTCCGGGACAAGTCCCTACGAGCAGTACTTC.

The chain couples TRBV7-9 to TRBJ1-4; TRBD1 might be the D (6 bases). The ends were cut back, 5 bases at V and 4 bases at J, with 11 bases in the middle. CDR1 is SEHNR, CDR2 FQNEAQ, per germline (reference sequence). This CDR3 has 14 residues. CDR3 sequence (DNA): TGTGCCAGCAGCCCGACAGGCCTTAATGAAAAACTGTTTTTT. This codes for CASSPTGLNEKLFF.

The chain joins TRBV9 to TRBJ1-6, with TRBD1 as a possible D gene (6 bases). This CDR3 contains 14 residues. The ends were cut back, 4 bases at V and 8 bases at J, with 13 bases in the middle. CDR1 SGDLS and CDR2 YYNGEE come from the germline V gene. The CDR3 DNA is TGTGCCAGCAGCCCACAGGGTCGTCATTCACCCCTCCACTTT. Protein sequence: CASSPQGRHSPLHF.

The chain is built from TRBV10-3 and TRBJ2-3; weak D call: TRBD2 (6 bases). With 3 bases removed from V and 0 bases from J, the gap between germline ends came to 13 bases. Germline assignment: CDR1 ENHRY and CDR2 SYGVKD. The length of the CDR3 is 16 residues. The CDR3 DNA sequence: TGTGCCATCAGTGACCCCGGGACTGTTAGCACAGATACGCAGTATTTT. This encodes CAISDPGTVSTDTQYF.

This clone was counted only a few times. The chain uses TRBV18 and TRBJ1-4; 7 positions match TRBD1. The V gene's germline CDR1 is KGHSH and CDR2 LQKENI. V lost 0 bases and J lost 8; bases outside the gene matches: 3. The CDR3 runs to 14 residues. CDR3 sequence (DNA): TGTGCCAGCTCACCACCGACAGGGAACGAAAAACTGTTTTTT. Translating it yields CASSPPTGNEKLFF.

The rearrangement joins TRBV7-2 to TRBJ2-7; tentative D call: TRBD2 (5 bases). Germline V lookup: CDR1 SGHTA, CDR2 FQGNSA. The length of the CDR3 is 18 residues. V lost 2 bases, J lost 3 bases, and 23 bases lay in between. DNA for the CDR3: TGTGCCAGCAGCTTAAATCGAGACCTCCGCGCCGGGGACTACGAGCAGTACTTC. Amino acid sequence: CASSLNRDLRAGDYEQYF.

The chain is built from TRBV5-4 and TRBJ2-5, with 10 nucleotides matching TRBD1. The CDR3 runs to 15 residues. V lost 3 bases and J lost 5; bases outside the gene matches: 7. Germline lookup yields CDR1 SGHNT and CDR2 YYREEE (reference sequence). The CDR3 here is CASSSAGTGVETQYF. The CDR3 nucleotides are TGTGCCAGCAGCTCGGCCGGGACAGGGGTGGAGACCCAGTACTTC.

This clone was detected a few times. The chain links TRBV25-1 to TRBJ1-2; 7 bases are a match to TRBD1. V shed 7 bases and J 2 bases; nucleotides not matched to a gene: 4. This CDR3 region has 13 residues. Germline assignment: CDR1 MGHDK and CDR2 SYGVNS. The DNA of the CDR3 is TGTGCCAGCATACAACAGGGGAACTATGGCTACACCTTC. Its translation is CASIQQGNYGYTF.

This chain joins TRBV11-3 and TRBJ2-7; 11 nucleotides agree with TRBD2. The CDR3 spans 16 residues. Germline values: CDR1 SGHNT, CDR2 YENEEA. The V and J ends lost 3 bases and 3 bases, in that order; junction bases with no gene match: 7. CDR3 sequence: CASSFTLAGGSYEQYF. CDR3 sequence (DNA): TGTGCCAGCAGCTTCACGCTAGCGGGAGGTAGCTACGAGCAGTACTTC.

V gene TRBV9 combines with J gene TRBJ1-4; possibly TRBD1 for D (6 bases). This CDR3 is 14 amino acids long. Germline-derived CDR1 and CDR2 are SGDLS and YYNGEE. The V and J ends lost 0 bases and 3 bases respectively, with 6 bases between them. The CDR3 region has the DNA TGTGCCAGCAGCGTAGCAGGGGCTAATGAAAAACTGTTTTTT. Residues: CASSVAGANEKLFF.

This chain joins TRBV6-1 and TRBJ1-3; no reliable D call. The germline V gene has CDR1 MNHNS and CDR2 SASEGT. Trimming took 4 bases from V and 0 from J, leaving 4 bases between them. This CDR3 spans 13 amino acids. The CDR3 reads CASSVCSGNTIYF. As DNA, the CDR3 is TGTGCCAGCAGTGTATGCTCTGGAAACACCATATATTTT.

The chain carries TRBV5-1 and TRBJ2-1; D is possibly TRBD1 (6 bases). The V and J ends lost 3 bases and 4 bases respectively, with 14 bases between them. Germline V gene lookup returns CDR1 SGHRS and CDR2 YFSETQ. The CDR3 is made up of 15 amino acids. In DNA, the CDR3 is TGCGCCAGCAGCTCAACAGGGTTGGGATACAATGAGCAGTTCTTC. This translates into CASSSTGLGYNEQFF. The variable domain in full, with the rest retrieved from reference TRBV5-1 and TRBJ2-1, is KAGVTQTPRYLIKTRGQQVTLSCSPISGHRSVSWYQQTPGQGLQFLFEYFSETQRNKGNFPGRFSGRQFSNSRSEMNVSTLELGDSALYLCASSSTGLGYNEQFFGPGTRLTVL.

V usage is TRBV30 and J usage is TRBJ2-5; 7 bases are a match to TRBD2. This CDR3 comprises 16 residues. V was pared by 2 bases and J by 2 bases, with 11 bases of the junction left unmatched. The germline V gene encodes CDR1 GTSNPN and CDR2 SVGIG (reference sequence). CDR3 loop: CAWSLTRAGRQETQYF. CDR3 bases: TGTGCCTGGAGTCTAACACGAGCGGGGAGACAAGAGACCCAGTACTTC.

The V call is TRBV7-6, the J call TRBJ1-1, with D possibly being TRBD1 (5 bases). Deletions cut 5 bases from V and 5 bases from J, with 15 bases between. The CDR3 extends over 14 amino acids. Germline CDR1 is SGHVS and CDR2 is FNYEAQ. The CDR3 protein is CASSLSSGRTEAFF. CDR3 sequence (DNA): TGTGCCAGCAGCCTGTCGTCAGGGCGGACTGAAGCTTTCTTT.

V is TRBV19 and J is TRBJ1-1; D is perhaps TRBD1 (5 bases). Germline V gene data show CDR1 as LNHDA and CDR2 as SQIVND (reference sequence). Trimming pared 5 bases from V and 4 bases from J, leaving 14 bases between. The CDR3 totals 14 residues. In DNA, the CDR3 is TGTGCCAGTAGTCCGATCAGGACAAGCACTGAAGCTTTCTTT. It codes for CASSPIRTSTEAFF.

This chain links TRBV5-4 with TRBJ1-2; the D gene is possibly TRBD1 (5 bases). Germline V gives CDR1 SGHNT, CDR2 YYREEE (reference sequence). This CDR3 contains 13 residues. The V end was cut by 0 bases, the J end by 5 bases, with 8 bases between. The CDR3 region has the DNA TGTGCCAGCAGCTTGGAACCAGGGTATGGCTACACCTTC. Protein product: CASSLEPGYGYTF.

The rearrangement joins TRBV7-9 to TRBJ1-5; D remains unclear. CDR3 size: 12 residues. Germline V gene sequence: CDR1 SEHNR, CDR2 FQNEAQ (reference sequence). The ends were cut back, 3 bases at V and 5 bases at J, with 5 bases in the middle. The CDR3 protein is CASSFPDQPQHF. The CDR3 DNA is TGTGCCAGCAGCTTCCCAGATCAGCCCCAGCATTTT.

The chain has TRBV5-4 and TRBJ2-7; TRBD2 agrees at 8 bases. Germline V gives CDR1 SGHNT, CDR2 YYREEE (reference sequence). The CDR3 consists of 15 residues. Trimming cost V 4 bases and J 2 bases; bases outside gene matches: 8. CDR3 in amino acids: CASSKASGGPYEQYF. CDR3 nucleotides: TGTGCCAGCAGCAAAGCCAGCGGGGGTCCCTACGAGCAGTACTTC.

The CDR3 bases are TGCGCCAGCAGCTTTACAGGGCTCACTGGAAACACCATATATTTT. Its translation: CASSFTGLTGNTIYF. The rearrangement uses TRBV5-1 and TRBJ1-3, with D perhaps TRBD1 (6 bases). The CDR3 loop spans 15 amino acids. Trimming shortened V by 2 bases and J by 2 bases, and 11 bases separated the two germline ends. Germline loops: CDR1 SGHRS, CDR2 YFSETQ.

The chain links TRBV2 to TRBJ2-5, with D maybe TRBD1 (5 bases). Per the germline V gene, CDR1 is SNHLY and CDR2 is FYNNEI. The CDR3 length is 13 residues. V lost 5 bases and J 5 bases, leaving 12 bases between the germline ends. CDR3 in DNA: TGTGCCAGCAGTATTCAGGGTCGGGAGACCCAGTACTTC. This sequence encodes CASSIQGRETQYF.

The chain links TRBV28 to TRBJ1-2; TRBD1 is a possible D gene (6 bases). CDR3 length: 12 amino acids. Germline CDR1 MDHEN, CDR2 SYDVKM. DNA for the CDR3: TGTTGCACATTGGGGGGGGCGCATGGCTACACCTTC. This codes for CCTLGGAHGYTF.

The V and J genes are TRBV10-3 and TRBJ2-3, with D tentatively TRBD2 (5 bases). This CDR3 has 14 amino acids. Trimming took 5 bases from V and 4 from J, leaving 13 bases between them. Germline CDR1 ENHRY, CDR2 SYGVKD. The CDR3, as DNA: TGTGCCATCAGTCCCGGGGAAAGGGCAGATACGCAGTATTTT. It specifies CAISPGERADTQYF.

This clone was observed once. The CDR3 region is CASSFNYEQYF. CDR3 in DNA: TGTGCCAGCAGCTTCAATTACGAGCAGTACTTC. The chain recombines TRBV7-2 with TRBJ2-7; D remains ambiguous. V was clipped by 3 bases and J by 4 bases, with 4 bases between them. CDR3 length: 11 amino acids. Per the germline V gene, CDR1 is SGHTA and CDR2 is FQGNSA.

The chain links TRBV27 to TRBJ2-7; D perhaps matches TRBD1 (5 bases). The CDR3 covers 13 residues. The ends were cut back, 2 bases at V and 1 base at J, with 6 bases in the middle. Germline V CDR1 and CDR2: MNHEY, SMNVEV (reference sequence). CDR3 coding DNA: TGTGCCAGCAGTTTAAGGGGTTCCTACGAGCAGTACTTC. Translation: CASSLRGSYEQYF.

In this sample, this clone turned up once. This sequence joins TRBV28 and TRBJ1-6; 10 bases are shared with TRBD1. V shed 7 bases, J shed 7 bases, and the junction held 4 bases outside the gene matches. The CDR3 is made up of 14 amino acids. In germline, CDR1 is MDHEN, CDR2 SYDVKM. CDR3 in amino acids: CASKPGQGNSPLHF. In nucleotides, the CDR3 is TGTGCCAGCAAGCCGGGACAGGGGAATTCACCCCTCCACTTT.

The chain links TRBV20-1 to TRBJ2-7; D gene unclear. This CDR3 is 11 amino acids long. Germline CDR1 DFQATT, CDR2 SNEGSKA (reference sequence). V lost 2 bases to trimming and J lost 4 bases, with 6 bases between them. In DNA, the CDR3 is TGCAGTGCTAGATCTCGGTACGAGCAGTACTTC. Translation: CSARSRYEQYF.